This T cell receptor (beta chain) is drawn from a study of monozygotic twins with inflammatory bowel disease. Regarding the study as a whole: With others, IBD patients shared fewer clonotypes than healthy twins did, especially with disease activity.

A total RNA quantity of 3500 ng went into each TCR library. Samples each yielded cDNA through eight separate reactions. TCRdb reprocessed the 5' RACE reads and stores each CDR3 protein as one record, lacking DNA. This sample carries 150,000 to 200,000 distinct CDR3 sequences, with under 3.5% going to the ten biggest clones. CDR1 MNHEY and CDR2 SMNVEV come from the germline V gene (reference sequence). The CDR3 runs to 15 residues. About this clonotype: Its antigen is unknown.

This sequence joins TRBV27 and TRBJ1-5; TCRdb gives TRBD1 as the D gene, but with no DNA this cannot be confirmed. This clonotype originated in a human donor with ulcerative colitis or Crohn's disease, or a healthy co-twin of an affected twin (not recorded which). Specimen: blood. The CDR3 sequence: CASRGWTGDNQPQHF.